A selection of T cell receptor beta chains follows, all from one sample in a study of human T cells and chemical hapten exposure. Each CDR3 protein is one row after TCRdb ran MiXCR on the RACE reads. This sample has more than 70,000 distinct CDR3 sequences; around 9% occur once, and the top ten carry approximately 2.9%. The sequenced material came from whole blood. Every receptor here comes from a female donor in good health. Some clones in this sample may be carry-over from other donors' samples. Each CDR3 is given with its conserved first and last residue. A D gene is named only where the DNA matches it firmly. Rows may omit the clone size; those that give it use once, few, many or a size class.

J gene | D gene | V gene | clone size | CDR3 DNA | CDR3 protein
TRBJ1-1 | . | TRBV5-1 | few | TGCGCCAGCAGCTTGGGGGAAGACAGCGGTGAAGCTTTCTTT | CASSLGEDSGEAFF
TRBJ1-5 | . | TRBV12-3/TRBV12-4 | many | TGTGCCAGCAGGCCGGGCTCCAATAGCAATCAGCCCCAGCATTTT | CASRPGSNSNQPQHF
TRBJ1-4 | . | TRBV15 | . | TGTGCCACCAGCAGAGATGAGGAAAAACTGTTTTTT | CATSRDEEKLFF
TRBJ1-2 | TRBD1 | TRBV29-1 | many | TGCAGCGTTGGGGGGTCTCCAGGGGGCGACTATGGCTACACCTTC | CSVGGSPGGDYGYTF
TRBJ2-3 | TRBD2 | TRBV6-5 | few | TGTGCCAGCAGTTATTTGACTAGCGGGAGGGCCGGCACAGATACGCAGTATTTT | CASSYLTSGRAGTDTQYF
TRBJ2-5 | TRBD2 | TRBV20-1 | . | TGCAGTGCCCGAACTAGCGTCACCCGACCCCAGTACTTC | CSARTSVTRPQYF
TRBJ1-6 | . | TRBV7-9 | few | TGTGCCAGCAGCTTAACGGGGGACCCTGGGGCACCCCTCAACTTT | CASSLTGDPGAPLNF
TRBJ2-4 | . | TRBV6-2/TRBV6-3 | few | TGTGCCAGCAGTTACCGTACAGGAACGGTGGACATTCAGTACTTC | CASSYRTGTVDIQYF
TRBJ1-2 | . | TRBV14 | many | TGTGCCAGCAGCCAACCCGATATTACGTATGGCTACACCTTC | CASSQPDITYGYTF
TRBJ2-1 | . | TRBV30 | few | TGTGCCTGGAGTACACACATCTACAATGAGCAGTTCTTC | CAWSTHIYNEQFF
TRBJ1-5 | . | TRBV6-5 | many | TGTGCCAGCAGTTACGACCGCAATCAGCCCCAGCATTTT | CASSYDRNQPQHF
TRBJ1-5 | . | TRBV12-3/TRBV12-4 | many | TGTGCCAGCAGTTTATCGGCGGCCGGGCAGCCCCAGCATTTT | CASSLSAAGQPQHF
TRBJ1-5 | . | TRBV12-3/TRBV12-4 | many | TGTGCCAGCAGTCACGGACTGGGCTCCCAGCATTTT | CASSHGLGSQHF
TRBJ2-7 | TRBD2 | TRBV20-1 | . | TGCAGTGCCGCTACCGGGACTAGCGCCCCCTACGAGCAGTACTTC | CSAATGTSAPYEQYF
TRBJ2-2 | . | TRBV7-6 | few | TGTGCCAGCAGCTTTGGGGGTGTAGCGGTCACCGGGGAGCTGTTTTTT | CASSFGGVAVTGELFF
TRBJ2-7 | . | TRBV6-6 | . | TGTGCCAGCAGCCGACAGGATTACTCCTACGAGCAGTACTTC | CASSRQDYSYEQYF
TRBJ2-3 | . | TRBV2 | few | TGTGCCAGCAGTGATTCCGGGACATCCCCAGATACGCAGTATTTT | CASSDSGTSPDTQYF
TRBJ2-3 | . | TRBV5-1 | . | TGCGCCAGCAGCTGGGGGACGGAGAGCACAGATACGCAGTATTTT | CASSWGTESTDTQYF
TRBJ2-3 | . | TRBV6-2/TRBV6-3 | few | TGTGCCAGCAGTTATGGATGGGACCAAACCACAGATACGCAGTATTTT | CASSYGWDQTTDTQYF
TRBJ2-5 | TRBD2 | TRBV10-3 | few | TGTGCCATCAGTGACGGGACTAGGGAAGAGACCCAGTACTTC | CAISDGTREETQYF
TRBJ1-2 | . | TRBV29-1 | . | TGCAGCGTCGTCGTCGGGGGGGACTATGGCTACACCTTC | CSVVVGGDYGYTF
TRBJ1-5 | . | TRBV6-1 | many | TGTGCCAGCAGTGCGCAGGTAGGAAGGGATCAGCCCCAGCATTTT | CASSAQVGRDQPQHF
TRBJ1-2 | . | TRBV6-5 | . | TGTGCCAGCAGTGGCCTGGACAAAGTCCCCTATGGCTACACCTTC | CASSGLDKVPYGYTF
TRBJ2-3 | . | TRBV24-1 | . | TGTGCCACCAGTGATTTGCTTGGCGAAGATACGCAGTATTTT | CATSDLLGEDTQYF
TRBJ1-1 | . | TRBV3-1 | many | TGTGCCAGCAGCCAAGATATGAGGGGTTGGGCTGAAGCTTTCTTT | CASSQDMRGWAEAFF
TRBJ1-1 | TRBD1 | TRBV20-1 | few | TGCAGTGCTAGTGAAGGGGGCGGTGAAGCTTTCTTT | CSASEGGGEAFF
TRBJ2-1 | TRBD2 | TRBV5-1 | many | TGCGCCAGCAGCTTACTAGCGGGAGGGCCGGATGAGCAGTTCTTC | CASSLLAGGPDEQFF
TRBJ2-7 | TRBD2 | TRBV13 | few | TGTGCCAGCAGCCCAAGCGGGATCGATTCCTACGAGCAGTACTTC | CASSPSGIDSYEQYF
TRBJ2-2 | TRBD2 | TRBV6-2/TRBV6-3 | . | TGTGCCAGCAGGAGACTAGCGGGAGGCATGAACACCGGGGAGCTGTTTTTT | CASRRLAGGMNTGELFF
TRBJ1-1 | . | TRBV20-1 | . | TGCAGTGCTAGAGATCCTTGGGGGGGAAGGGCTGAAGCTTTCTTT | CSARDPWGGRAEAFF
TRBJ1-5 | TRBD1 | TRBV20-1 | . | TGCAGTGCTATTTTTACAGGGGTTGGGGATCAGCCCCAGCATTTT | CSAIFTGVGDQPQHF
TRBJ1-5 | . | TRBV6-1 | . | TGTGCCAGCAGTGAAGGAACAGTGAGCAATCAGCCCCAGCATTTT | CASSEGTVSNQPQHF
TRBJ2-7 | TRBD1 | TRBV20-1 | few | TGCAGTGCTACCCCAAGGACAGGGTCCTTTAACTACGAGCAGTACTTC | CSATPRTGSFNYEQYF
TRBJ1-2 | . | TRBV29-1 | many | TGCAGCGTGGATTCCGGGACGTTGTATGGCTACACCTTC | CSVDSGTLYGYTF
TRBJ2-7 | . | TRBV7-2 | few | TGTGCCAGCAGCTTATCGTACTCCGAGCAGTACTTC | CASSLSYSEQYF
TRBJ2-3 | TRBD2 | TRBV28 | . | TGTGCCAGCAGTACGCCCAGGGAGGGCAGCAGCACAGATACGCAGTATTTT | CASSTPREGSSTDTQYF
TRBJ2-1 | TRBD2 | TRBV6-1 | . | TGTGCCAGCGCAAATCTAGCGGACGCCTACAATGAGCAGTTCTTC | CASANLADAYNEQFF
TRBJ2-1 | . | TRBV2 | few | TGTGCCAGCAGTATCAGTAGCTCCTACAATGAGCAGTTCTTC | CASSISSSYNEQFF
TRBJ2-2 | TRBD1 | TRBV6-1 | . | TGTGCCAGCAGCGAGGGGACAGGGTCTTCCGGGGAGCTGTTTTTT | CASSEGTGSSGELFF
TRBJ2-1 | . | TRBV20-1 | . | TGCAGTGCTATAGACCCCCGCAATGAGCAGTTCTTC | CSAIDPRNEQFF
TRBJ2-7 | . | TRBV5-1 | few | TGCGCCAGCAGCTTGGAGGGGAGCGAGCAGTACTTC | CASSLEGSEQYF
TRBJ2-7 | TRBD1 | TRBV27 | . | TGTGCCAGCAGTTTATCGCCAGGCCAGGGGGTGTACGAGCAGTACTTC | CASSLSPGQGVYEQYF
TRBJ2-1 | TRBD2 | TRBV9 | few | TGTGCCAGCAGCGTGACTAGCGGGAGTGTTGGTGAGCAGTTCTTC | CASSVTSGSVGEQFF
TRBJ1-2 | . | TRBV3-1 | many | TGTGCCAGCAGCCAGTCACCCTACTATGGCTACACCTTC | CASSQSPYYGYTF
TRBJ2-1 | . | TRBV6-4 | . | TGTGCCAGCAGCGAGGGTAATGAGCAGTTCTTC | CASSEGNEQFF
TRBJ1-1 | . | TRBV20-1 | many | TGCAGTGTGGCCGGGACATTGAACACTGAAGCTTTCTTT | CSVAGTLNTEAFF
TRBJ2-1 | . | TRBV20-1 | . | TGCAGTGCTAGTCGACAGGCTTCCTACAATGAGCAGTTCTTC | CSASRQASYNEQFF
TRBJ1-3 | TRBD1 | TRBV7-2 | . | TGTGCCAGCAGCTCGGCCGGGACAGCTCGCTCTGGAAACACCATATATTTT | CASSSAGTARSGNTIYF
TRBJ1-1 | . | TRBV20-1 | . | TGCAGTGCTAGAAGACAGAAGAACACTGAAGCTTTCTTT | CSARRQKNTEAFF
TRBJ2-5 | . | TRBV5-1 | . | TGCGCCAGCAGCTTGGAGGACGGAGAGACCCAGTACTTC | CASSLEDGETQYF
TRBJ2-7 | . | TRBV12-5 | . | TGTGCTAGTGGTTCCCAAGGGGGAGGGGCACCCTACGAGCAGTACTTC | CASGSQGGGAPYEQYF
TRBJ2-3 | TRBD2 | TRBV20-1 | . | TGCAGTGCTAGAGGGCTAGCGGGAGTTGACCTCGCAGATACGCAGTATTTT | CSARGLAGVDLADTQYF
TRBJ1-2 | TRBD1 | TRBV28 | many | TGTGCCAGCAGTCAGGGGACAGGGGGCTATGGCTACACCTTC | CASSQGTGGYGYTF
TRBJ2-7 | . | TRBV6-5 | few | TGTGCCAGCAGTCCCAGCCGAGGGCCTTACGAGCAGTACTTC | CASSPSRGPYEQYF
TRBJ1-3 | . | TRBV6-6 | . | TGTGCCAGCAGTTACTCGGGGGCTGGAAACACCATATATTTT | CASSYSGAGNTIYF
TRBJ1-1 | . | TRBV20-1 | few | TGCAGTGCTAGCCCCCCAGGGAACACTGAAGCTTTCTTT | CSASPPGNTEAFF
TRBJ2-5 | . | TRBV28 | . | TGTGCCAGCAGAGCCGGCGGCTCCAGGGAGACCCAGTACTTC | CASRAGGSRETQYF
TRBJ2-7 | TRBD2 | TRBV5-1 | . | TGCGCCAGCAGTTCGACAGGGGTTGTGAGTAGCGGGAGGATCTCCTACGAGCAGTACTTC | CASSSTGVVSSGRISYEQYF
TRBJ1-5 | . | TRBV7-9 | few | TGTGCCAGCAGCTTAGCCCCACCTTCGCCCCAGCATTTT | CASSLAPPSPQHF
TRBJ2-3 | TRBD2 | TRBV25-1 | few | TGTGCCAGCAGCCATATAGCGGGAGGGGCAGATACGCAGTATTTT | CASSHIAGGADTQYF